What follows are 5 T cell receptor beta chains derived from one specimen sequenced in a study of regulatory T cells in long-lasting Graves disease. Regarding time point: newly diagnosed GD, antithyroid drugs for less than 3 months. The TCR library was made from RNA extracted from PBMCs. HTBI primers from iRepertoire and Arm-PCR of CDR3 regions yielded the TCR beta libraries. TCRdb re-derived calls from the multiplex PCR reads in MiXCR, one entry per CDR3 protein. The data show approximately 470,000 distinct CDR3 sequences, around 16% seen once. These data also featured in a second study, about T cells in Graves' hyperthyroidism and ophthalmopathy.

This specimen was peripheral blood mononuclear cells (PBMCs), taken at new diagnosis, from a patient treated with antithyroid drugs. The source of these receptors is a man aged 40-55 years with Graves disease.

The table lists this clonotype with a few counts. The chain is built from TRBV3-1 and TRBJ1-1; tentatively, D is TRBD1 (5 bases). This CDR3 region has 15 residues. V gave up 2 bases and J gave up 1 base, with 11 bases separating them. Germline-derived CDR1 and CDR2 are LGHDT and YNNKEL (reference sequence). This chain's CDR3 is CASSQRPGGNTEAFF. CDR3 nucleotide sequence: TGTGCCAGCAGCCAAAGACCCGGGGGGAACACTGAAGCTTTCTTT.

In regard to this clonotype: One junction end does not reproduce the germline sequence, and a read error may be involved. This chain links TRBV30 with TRBJ1-5; the D is unclear. Germline CDR1 GTSNPN, CDR2 SVGIG (reference sequence). The CDR3 covers 14 residues. The CDR3, as DNA: TGTGCCTGGAGTGTAGGCAGATACAATCAGTCCCAGCATTTT. It specifies CAWSVGRYNQSQHF.

The rearrangement joins TRBV10-3 to TRBJ2-3; D not resolved. This CDR3 comprises 11 residues. The V end lost 4 bases, the J end lost 5 bases, and 4 bases lay between the germline ends. Per the germline V gene, CDR1 is ENHRY and CDR2 is SYGVKD. The CDR3 is CAISGGDTQYF. As DNA, the CDR3 is TGTGCCATCAGTGGCGGAGATACGCAGTATTTT.

This clonotype showed up many times. V is TRBV6-9 and J is TRBJ2-5; 7 nucleotides line up with TRBD2. CDR1 and CDR2 (germline): MNHGY, SVAAGI. This CDR3 region has 14 residues. V dropped 4 bases and J dropped 1; count of bases not matched to a gene: 3. The CDR3 DNA reads as TGTGCCAGCAGTTTCGGCGGGAGCCAAGAGACCCAGTACTTC. This translates into CASSFGGSQETQYF.

This clonotype was detected ten times or more. The chain recombines TRBV5-1 with TRBJ2-3, with 7 bases fitting TRBD2. The CDR3 length is 17 residues. The V gene's germline CDR1 is SGHRS and CDR2 YFSETQ. Losses at the gene ends were 1 base for V and 0 bases for J; bases not matched to a gene: 8. CDR3 region: CASSLFPGGVSTDTQYF. For the CDR3, the DNA is TGCGCCAGCAGCTTGTTTCCGGGGGGAGTTAGCACAGATACGCAGTATTTT.